These 18 T cell receptor beta chains came from one sample sequenced in a study of T cells in Graves' hyperthyroidism and ophthalmopathy (dated by TCRdb to 2018 to 2020). The method behind the library was multiplex PCR. TCRdb records Illumina HiSeq 2000 as the sequencer. The TCR beta CDR3 regions were amplified from the RNA transcripts. A first-round RT-PCR of the TCR CDR3 used the HTBI primer set with the Qiagen OneStep RT-PCR kit. TCRdb reworked the public reads: Q25 trimming with fastp, MiXCR clone assembly, productive beta chains retained. For every CDR3 protein sequence, its rows merge into one entry that carries the most common genes and DNA. Counted in this sample were 300,000 to 450,000 distinct CDR3 sequences; around a sixth of them appeared once. The ten largest clones capture around a sixth of the sample. Sequencing used blood. The receptors come from a woman aged 40 to 50 with Graves' ophthalmopathy.

Notes on this clonotype: It may be a read error: a sequence one base away is much more abundant. This chain joins TRBV6-5 and TRBJ2-3; perhaps D is TRBD1 or TRBD2 (5 bases each). The V gene's germline CDR1 is MNHEY and CDR2 SVGAGI. The CDR3 loop spans 14 amino acids. The CDR3 is CASSYSSSTGTQYF. DNA of the CDR3: TGTGCCAGCAGTTACTCATCTAGCACAGGTACGCAGTATTTT.

This clonotype has a count of ten or more. The chain has TRBV6-1 and TRBJ2-7; D call uncertain. CDR1 is MNHNS and CDR2 is SASEGT in the germline V gene. V gave up 2 bases and J gave up 3 bases, with 8 bases separating them. The CDR3 extends over 13 amino acids. Written as DNA, the CDR3 is TGTGCCAGCAGTGAACGGACCTTCTACGAGCAGTACTTC. Translated, it gives CASSERTFYEQYF.

In this sample, this clonotype turned up many times. The V call is TRBV11-2, the J call TRBJ2-5; D possibly corresponds to TRBD2 (5 bases). The CDR3 has 14 residues. Trimming shortened V by 1 base and J by 5 bases, and 11 bases separated the two germline ends. Looked up from germline, CDR1 is SGHAT and CDR2 is FQNNGV. CDR3 sequence (DNA): TGTGCCAGCAGCTTAGTTGGGCCGGGGGAGACCCAGTACTTC. It yields the protein CASSLVGPGETQYF.

This clonotype was seen many times. The chain carries TRBV30 and TRBJ2-1; D unresolved. The germline V gene has CDR1 GTSNPN and CDR2 SVGIG (reference sequence). The CDR3 is 14 amino acids. The V end was cut by 0 bases, the J end by 4 bases, with 10 bases between. CDR3 in amino acids: CAWSVRPLYNEQFF. The DNA of the CDR3 is TGTGCCTGGAGTGTACGACCTTTGTACAATGAGCAGTTCTTC.

This clonotype came up many times. V gene TRBV20-1 combines with J gene TRBJ2-3, with TRBD2 matching 9 bases. V was clipped by 5 bases and J by 8 bases; unmatched bases: 17. This CDR3 is built from 16 residues. Germline lookup yields CDR1 DFQATT and CDR2 SNEGSKA (reference sequence). Here the CDR3 DNA reads TGCAGTGCTGGACTAGTGGGCGGGAGGGCCGGTGGTACGCAGTATTTT. Protein product: CSAGLVGGRAGGTQYF.

At least ten counts were recorded for this clonotype. The rearrangement joins TRBV11-2 to TRBJ2-7; TRBD2 aligns across 7 bases. In germline, CDR1 is SGHAT, CDR2 FQNNGV. Trimming at V came to 0 bases and at J to 3 bases, leaving 11 bases not matched to a gene. This CDR3 spans 17 amino acids. The chain's CDR3 is CASSLDTARREIYEQYF. CDR3 in DNA: TGTGCCAGCAGCTTAGATACTGCCCGGCGGGAGATCTACGAGCAGTACTTC.

V usage is TRBV10-3 and J usage is TRBJ2-2; a weak D match, TRBD1 (6 bases). Trimming took off 5 bases at V and 6 bases at J, with 16 bases between the two ends. CDR1 and CDR2 from the germline V gene are ENHRY and SYGVKD. This CDR3 comprises 15 residues. This CDR3 reads CAISNQGQSSGELFF. The CDR3 DNA follows: TGTGCCATCAGTAACCAAGGACAGAGCTCCGGGGAGCTGTTTTTT.

This clonotype was counted at least ten times. V gene TRBV7-3 combines with J gene TRBJ2-5; the D is unclear. CDR1 is SGHTA and CDR2 is FQGTGA in the germline V gene. V lost 5 bases and J 0 bases, leaving 10 bases between the germline ends. The length of the CDR3 is 14 residues. Written as DNA, the CDR3 is TGTGCCAGCAGCCTAGGACCCAACCAAGAGACCCAGTACTTC. It yields the protein CASSLGPNQETQYF. Based on the CDR3 plus reference TRBV7-3 and TRBJ2-5, the full variable domain is GAGVSQTPSNKVTEKGKYVELRCDPISGHTALYWYRQSLGQGPEFLIYFQGTGAADDSGLPNDRFFAVRPEGSVSTLKIQRTERGDSAVYLCASSLGPNQETQYFGPGTRLLVL.

Ten or more counts support this clonotype. The chain couples TRBV10-3 to TRBJ1-3; 7 bases line up with TRBD1. This CDR3 is 15 amino acids long. The V and J ends lost 10 bases and 7 bases, in that order; junction bases with no gene match: 16. Germline V lookup: CDR1 ENHRY, CDR2 SYGVKD. This CDR3 reads CASKESTGRSNTIYF. The CDR3 DNA follows: TGTGCCAGCAAAGAGTCGACAGGGCGTAGTAACACCATATATTTT.

This clonotype has a count of ten or more. V and J are TRBV6-5 and TRBJ2-2; D remains ambiguous. The CDR3 runs to 14 residues. V lost 1 base and J lost 4, with 7 bases in between. CDR1 MNHEY and CDR2 SVGAGI come from the germline V gene. The CDR3 reads CASSYFRSTGELFF. Here the CDR3 DNA reads TGTGCCAGCAGTTACTTCAGATCCACCGGGGAGCTGTTTTTT.

This clonotype was seen many times. The chain employs TRBV30 and TRBJ2-7, with D perhaps matching TRBD1 (8 bases). CDR3 length: 12 residues. The germline V gene encodes CDR1 GTSNPN and CDR2 SVGIG (reference sequence). Trimming pared 1 base from V and 6 bases from J, leaving 10 bases between. CDR3 protein: CAWSDRGGEQYF. In DNA, the CDR3 is TGTGCCTGGAGTGACAGGGGGGGCGAGCAGTACTTC. Filled out from reference TRBV30 and TRBJ2-7, the complete variable domain reads SQTIHQWPATLVQPVGSPLSLECTVEGTSNPNLYWYRQAAGRGLQLLFYSVGIGQISSEVPQNLSASRPQDRQFILSSKKLLLSDSGFYLCAWSDRGGEQYFGPGTRLTVT.

This clonotype was seen at least ten times. A read error may explain this, as a much larger clone is one base away. The CDR3 DNA follows: TGTGCCAGCAGTCCCGGACGGGACAATCAGCCCCAGCATTTT. The encoded protein is CASSPGRDNQPQHF. V and J are TRBV27 and TRBJ1-5; no clear D. CDR1 and CDR2 (germline): MNHEY, SMNVEV (reference sequence). V lost 5 bases to trimming and J lost 3 bases, with 11 bases between them. CDR3 length: 14 residues.

This clonotype was counted only a few times. This chain uses TRBV9 with TRBJ2-5; 11 positions match TRBD1. V lost 0 bases and J lost 4; bases outside the gene matches: 2. The germline V gene encodes CDR1 SGDLS and CDR2 YYNGEE. The length of the CDR3 is 15 residues. The CDR3 DNA sequence: TGTGCCAGCAGCGTAGTGGGACAGGGGGGAGAGACCCAGTACTTC. This sequence encodes CASSVVGQGGETQYF.

This clonotype occurred many times. The chain couples TRBV29-1 to TRBJ2-5; 10 bases are shared with TRBD2. From germline, CDR1 is SQVTM and CDR2 ANQGSEA. The trim removed 4 bases at V and 5 bases at J, leaving 16 bases unmatched. The CDR3 covers 17 residues. The CDR3 DNA is TGCAGCGTTGCAGGCCTAGCGGGAGTCGTCCCCTGGGAGACCCAGTACTTC. This sequence encodes CSVAGLAGVVPWETQYF.

This clonotype came up many times. The genes are TRBV28 and TRBJ2-7, with 7 bases aligning to TRBD1. Germline values: CDR1 MDHEN, CDR2 SYDVKM. The trim removed 5 bases at V and 2 bases at J, leaving 6 bases unmatched. The CDR3 covers 14 residues. CDR3 sequence: CASSLTGATYEQYF. CDR3 in DNA: TGTGCCAGCAGTCTCACAGGGGCTACCTACGAGCAGTACTTC.

V gene TRBV27 combines with J gene TRBJ1-2; D gene uncertain. This CDR3 comprises 13 residues. CDR1 and CDR2 (germline): MNHEY, SMNVEV (reference sequence). The V and J ends lost 5 bases and 4 bases respectively, with 11 bases between them. The CDR3 DNA reads as TGTGCCAGCAGTCTCCGGACGGCCTATGGCTACACCTTC. As protein: CASSLRTAYGYTF.

This clonotype was detected ten times or more. The chain has TRBV6-5 and TRBJ2-5; TRBD1 might be the D (7 bases). The CDR3 sequence is 17 residues long. Per the germline V gene, CDR1 is MNHEY and CDR2 is SVGAGI. The V end lost 2 bases, the J end lost 5 bases, and 21 bases lay between the germline ends. CDR3 bases: TGTGCCAGCAGTTACGGCTCGATCGGCAGGGGGAGGGAGACCCAGTACTTC. Residues: CASSYGSIGRGRETQYF.

In the case of this clonotype: A junction boundary mismatches the germline segment, possibly from a read error. The chain has TRBV2 and TRBJ1-5; D gene unclear. From germline, CDR1 is SNHLY and CDR2 FYNNEI. The CDR3 covers 15 residues. This CDR3 reads CASSTDKSSNQPQPF. CDR3 in DNA: TGTGCCAGCAGTACCGACAAGTCTTCCAATCAGCCCCAGCCTTTT.